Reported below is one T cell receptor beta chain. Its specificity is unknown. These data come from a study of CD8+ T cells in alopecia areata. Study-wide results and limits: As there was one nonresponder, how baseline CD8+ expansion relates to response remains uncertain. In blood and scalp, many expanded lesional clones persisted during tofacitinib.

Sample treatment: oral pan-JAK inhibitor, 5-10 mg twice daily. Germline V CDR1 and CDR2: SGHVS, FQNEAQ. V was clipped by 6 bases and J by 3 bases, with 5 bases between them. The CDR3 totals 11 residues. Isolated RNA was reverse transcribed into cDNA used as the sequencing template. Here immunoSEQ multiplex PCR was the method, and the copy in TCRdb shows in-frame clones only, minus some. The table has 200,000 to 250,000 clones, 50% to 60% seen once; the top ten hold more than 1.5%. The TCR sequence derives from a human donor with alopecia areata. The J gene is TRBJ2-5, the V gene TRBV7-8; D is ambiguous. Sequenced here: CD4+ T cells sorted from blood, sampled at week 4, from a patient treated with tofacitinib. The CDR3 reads CASRSKETQYF. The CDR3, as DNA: TGTGCCAGCAGGTCCAAAGAGACCCAGTACTTC.